Reported below is one TCR beta chain. Profiling relied on immunoSEQ multiplex PCR, and the TCRdb table lists in-frame clones only, not all of them. The profile shows over 150,000 clones, around 90% of them singletons. Trimming took 7 bases from V and 0 from J, leaving 15 bases between them. CDR1 LNHDA and CDR2 SQIVND come from the germline V gene (reference sequence). This CDR3 contains 15 residues. This specimen belongs to a study of control samples from healthy donors and cancer patients. The material sequenced was blood. The chain uses TRBV19 and TRBJ1-1; possibly TRBD1 for D (5 bases). The receptor was isolated from a woman aged 45 to 65 in good health. The CDR3 DNA is TGTGCCAGTACCGCACGGGGGATTATGAACACTGAAGCTTTCTTT. Residues: CASTARGIMNTEAFF.